Listed below are T cell receptor beta chains from one sample, sequenced in a study of blood T cell repertoires in COVID-19. Libraries were prepared by immunoSEQ multiplex PCR; TCRdb keeps only in-frame clonotypes and omits some of them. The top ten clones hold approximately 6.2% of a sample with around 250,000 clones, roughly nine tenths of them seen once. The sequenced sample consisted of peripheral blood. Source of these receptors: a man between 60 and 75 years old with acute or convalescent COVID-19. The CDR3 runs from the conserved cysteine through the conserved F or W. D genes are given only for firm matches. Clone size is stated in some rows and not others, as once, few, many or a class when expanded.

V gene	D gene	clone size	J gene	CDR3 protein	CDR3 DNA
TRBV7-9	TRBD1	.	TRBJ2-7	CASSRPGQGPYEQYF	TGTGCCAGCAGTCGACCGGGACAGGGGCCCTACGAGCAGTACTTC
TRBV4-3	.	.	TRBJ1-4	CASSQEAAVATNEKLFF	TGCGCCAGCAGCCAAGAAGCGGCAGTTGCAACTAATGAAAAACTGTTTTTT
TRBV4-2	TRBD1	.	TRBJ1-1	CASSQGQGMNTEAFF	TGTGCCAGCAGCCAAGGACAGGGGATGAACACTGAAGCTTTCTTT
TRBV27	TRBD1	once	TRBJ2-1	CASSPRQGLGDEQFF	TGTGCCAGCAGTCCGCGACAGGGCCTTGGGGATGAGCAGTTCTTC
TRBV24-1	TRBD2	.	TRBJ2-2	CATSAQGLENTGELFF	TGTGCCACCAGTGCCCAGGGACTAGAGAACACCGGGGAGCTGTTTTTT
TRBV23-1	TRBD2	.	TRBJ2-7	CASSTVASGELLGYEQYF	TGCGCCAGCAGCACCGTTGCTAGCGGGGAACTCCTAGGATACGAGCAGTACTTC
TRBV12-3/TRBV12-4	.	.	TRBJ1-1	CASSLKMNTEAFF	TGTGCCAGCAGCCTAAAAATGAACACTGAAGCTTTCTTT
TRBV7-8	.	.	TRBJ2-7	CASSPQGLNSYEQYF	TGTGCCAGCAGCCCTCAGGGACTGAACTCCTACGAGCAGTACTTC
TRBV27	.	.	TRBJ2-1	CASSMFNEQFF	TGTGCCAGCAGCATGTTCAATGAGCAGTTCTTC
TRBV24-1	.	.	TRBJ1-3	CATSDISSGNTIYF	TGTGCCACCAGTGATATATCCTCTGGAAACACCATATATTTT
TRBV30	.	.	TRBJ2-7	CAWSRIDRKNYEQYF	TGTGCCTGGAGTCGAATCGACAGAAAAAACTACGAGCAGTACTTC
TRBV5-1	.	.	TRBJ1-2	CASSLELGGRGYGYTF	TGCGCCAGCAGCTTGGAGTTGGGGGGGCGAGGCTATGGCTACACCTTC
TRBV4-3	.	.	TRBJ2-7	CASSQGGGRGEQYF	TGCGCCAGCAGCCAAGGGGGGGGCCGGGGCGAGCAGTACTTC
TRBV28	.	.	TRBJ2-2	CATHPGTLWKGDTGELFF	TGTGCCACCCACCCTGGGACACTCTGGAAGGGAGACACCGGGGAGCTGTTTTTT
TRBV9	TRBD2	.	TRBJ2-5	CASSVDLSVGGRQETQYF	TGTGCCAGCAGCGTAGACCTGTCTGTAGGCGGGAGGCAAGAGACCCAGTACTTC
TRBV3-1/TRBV3-2	.	.	TRBJ1-6	CASSPRGDSPLHF	TGTGCCAGCAGCCCTCGGGGGGATTCACCCCTCCACTTT
TRBV7-2	.	.	TRBJ1-4	CASSTGLANEKLFF	TGTGCCAGCAGCACAGGGTTGGCTAATGAAAAACTGTTTTTT
TRBV25-1	.	.	TRBJ2-3	CASSLYRVGTDTQYF	TGTGCCAGCAGTCTTTACAGGGTCGGGACAGATACGCAGTATTTT
TRBV3-1/TRBV3-2	.	.	TRBJ2-5	CASSPFEYQETQYF	TGTGCCAGCAGCCCTTTCGAGTACCAAGAGACCCAGTACTTC
TRBV24-1	.	.	TRBJ1-5	CATSDRGRQPQHF	TGTGCCACCAGTGACAGGGGTCGTCAGCCCCAGCATTTT
TRBV12-5	TRBD1	.	TRBJ2-3	CASGLGTPGTGGVYSTDTQYF	TGTGCTAGTGGTTTGGGGACCCCCGGGACAGGGGGAGTCTACAGCACAGATACGCAGTATTTT
TRBV30	.	.	TRBJ1-2	CAWSVGDGYTF	TGTGCCTGGAGTGTCGGGGATGGCTACACCTTC
TRBV19	.	.	TRBJ1-4	CASSISGGTNEKLFF	TGTGCCAGTAGTATTTCGGGTGGCACTAATGAAAAACTGTTTTTT
TRBV5-1	TRBD1	.	TRBJ1-5	CASSQGGLSNQPQHF	TGCGCCAGCAGCCAAGGGGGCCTGAGCAATCAGCCCCAGCATTTT
TRBV6-1	TRBD1	.	TRBJ2-1	CASSEGRQGTEQFF	TGTGCCAGCAGTGAAGGCCGACAGGGGACTGAGCAGTTCTTC
TRBV7-8	.	.	TRBJ1-5	CASSPARGGPQHF	TGTGCCAGCAGCCCTGCCCGAGGGGGGCCCCAGCATTTT
TRBV7-9	TRBD1	.	TRBJ2-1	CASSLGRTGDDDEQFF	TGTGCCAGCAGCTTAGGGAGGACAGGGGATGACGATGAGCAGTTCTTC
TRBV6-6	.	.	TRBJ2-7	CASSRGQSEQYF	TGTGCCAGCAGCCGGGGACAATCCGAGCAGTACTTC
TRBV15	TRBD1	.	TRBJ2-1	CATSTRQGYRDEQFF	TGTGCCACCAGCACCCGACAGGGGTACCGGGATGAGCAGTTCTTC
TRBV7-3	TRBD2	.	TRBJ2-3	CASSGTGGQDTQYF	TGTGCCAGCAGCGGGACGGGAGGGCAAGATACGCAGTATTTT
TRBV19	TRBD2	.	TRBJ2-1	CASGFSGRGEEQFF	TGTGCCAGTGGCTTTAGCGGGAGGGGGGAGGAGCAGTTCTTC
TRBV28	.	.	TRBJ2-7	CASSSRDEQYF	TGTGCCAGCAGTTCCCGCGACGAGCAGTACTTC
TRBV3-1/TRBV3-2	TRBD2	.	TRBJ2-1	CASSQAPGGAGEVSKQFF	TGTGCCAGCAGCCAAGCCCCGGGAGGAGCGGGAGAGGTATCGAAGCAGTTCTTC